Sequencing of this T cell receptor (beta chain) was carried out in a study of OX40 agonist ivuxolimab in advanced cancers. Germline V lookup: CDR1 SNHLY, CDR2 FYNNEI. The ends were cut back, 8 bases at V and 4 bases at J, with 8 bases in the middle. The CDR3 covers 11 residues. Clones were sequenced by immunoSEQ multiplex PCR, and TCRdb holds only the in-frame ones, with some missing. Among about 97,000 clones listed, around 85% were seen once. Sample: CD4+ or CD8+ T cells sorted from blood, taken in a trial of the OX40 agonist ivuxolimab. The sequence came from an adult with an advanced solid tumor such as melanoma, head and neck, liver or kidney cancer. This sequence joins TRBV2 and TRBJ1-1, with unresolved D. CDR3 coding DNA: TGTGCCAGCCGAAGGAGCACTGAAGCTTTCTTT. It codes for CASRRSTEAFF.